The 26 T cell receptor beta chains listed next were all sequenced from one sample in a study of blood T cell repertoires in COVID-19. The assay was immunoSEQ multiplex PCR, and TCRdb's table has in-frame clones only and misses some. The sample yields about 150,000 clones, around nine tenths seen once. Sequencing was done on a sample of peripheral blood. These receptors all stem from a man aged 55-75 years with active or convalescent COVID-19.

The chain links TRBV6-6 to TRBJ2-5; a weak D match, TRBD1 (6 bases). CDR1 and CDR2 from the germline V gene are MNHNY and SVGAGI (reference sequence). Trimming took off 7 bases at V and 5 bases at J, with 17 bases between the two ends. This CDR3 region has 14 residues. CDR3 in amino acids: CASTEQGDRETQYF. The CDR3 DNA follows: TGTGCCAGCACAGAACAGGGAGATCGGGAGACCCAGTACTTC.

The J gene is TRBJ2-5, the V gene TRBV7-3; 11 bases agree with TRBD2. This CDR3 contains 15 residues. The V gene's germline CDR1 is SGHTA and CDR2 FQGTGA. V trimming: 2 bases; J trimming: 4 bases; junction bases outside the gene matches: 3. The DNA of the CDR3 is TGTGCCAGCAGCTTAGTTGGGACTAGCGGAGAGACCCAGTACTTC. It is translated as CASSLVGTSGETQYF.

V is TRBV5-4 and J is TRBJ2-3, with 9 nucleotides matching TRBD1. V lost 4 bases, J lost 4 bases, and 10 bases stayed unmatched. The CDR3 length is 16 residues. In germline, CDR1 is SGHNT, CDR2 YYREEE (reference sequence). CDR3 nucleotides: TGTGCCAGCAGCCGAGAAGGGGGACAGGGCCCAGATACGCAGTATTTT. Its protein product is CASSREGGQGPDTQYF.

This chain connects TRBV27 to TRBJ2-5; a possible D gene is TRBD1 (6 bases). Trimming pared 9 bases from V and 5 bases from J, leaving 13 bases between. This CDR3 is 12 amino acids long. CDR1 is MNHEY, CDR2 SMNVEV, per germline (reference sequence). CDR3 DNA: TGTGCCAGGTCTCTAAGGGGGGAGACCCAGTACTTC. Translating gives CARSLRGETQYF.

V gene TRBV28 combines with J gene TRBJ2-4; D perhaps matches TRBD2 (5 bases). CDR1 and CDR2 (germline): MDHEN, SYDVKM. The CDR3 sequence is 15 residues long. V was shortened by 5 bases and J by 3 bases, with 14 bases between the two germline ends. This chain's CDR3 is CASSPPRAGKNIQYF. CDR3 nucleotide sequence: TGTGCCAGCAGTCCCCCGCGGGCCGGCAAAAACATTCAGTACTTC.

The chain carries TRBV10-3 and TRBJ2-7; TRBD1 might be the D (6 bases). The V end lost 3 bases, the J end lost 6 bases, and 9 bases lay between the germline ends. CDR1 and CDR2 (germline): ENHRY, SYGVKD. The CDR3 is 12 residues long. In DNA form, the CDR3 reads TGTGCCATCAGTGAAGGGGGTTTCGAGCAGTACTTC. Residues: CAISEGGFEQYF.

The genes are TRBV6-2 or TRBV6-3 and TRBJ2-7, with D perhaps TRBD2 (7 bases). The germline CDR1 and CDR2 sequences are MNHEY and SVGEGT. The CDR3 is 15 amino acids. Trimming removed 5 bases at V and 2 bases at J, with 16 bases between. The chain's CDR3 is CASSLIPGGPYEQYF. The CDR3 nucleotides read TGTGCCAGCAGTCTGATACCGGGGGGCCCCTACGAGCAGTACTTC.

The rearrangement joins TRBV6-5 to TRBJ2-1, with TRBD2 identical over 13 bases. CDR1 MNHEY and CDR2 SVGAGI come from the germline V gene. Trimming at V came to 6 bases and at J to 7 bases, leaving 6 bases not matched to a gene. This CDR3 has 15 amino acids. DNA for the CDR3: TGTGCCAGCAGCTGGACTAGCGGGAGACGGAATGAGCAGTTCTTC. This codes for CASSWTSGRRNEQFF.

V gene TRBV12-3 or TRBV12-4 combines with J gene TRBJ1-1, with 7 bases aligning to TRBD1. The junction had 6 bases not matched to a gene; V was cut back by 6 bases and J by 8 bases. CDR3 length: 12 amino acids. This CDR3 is CASRNRDREAFF. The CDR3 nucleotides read TGTGCCAGCAGGAACCGGGACAGAGAAGCTTTCTTT.

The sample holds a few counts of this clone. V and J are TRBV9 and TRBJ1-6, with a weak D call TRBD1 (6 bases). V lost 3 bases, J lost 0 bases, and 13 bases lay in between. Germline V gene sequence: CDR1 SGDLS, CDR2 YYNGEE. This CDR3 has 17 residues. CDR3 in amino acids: CASSAGHTLSYNSPLHF. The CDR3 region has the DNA TGTGCCAGCAGCGCGGGACACACCCTCTCCTATAATTCACCCCTCCACTTT.

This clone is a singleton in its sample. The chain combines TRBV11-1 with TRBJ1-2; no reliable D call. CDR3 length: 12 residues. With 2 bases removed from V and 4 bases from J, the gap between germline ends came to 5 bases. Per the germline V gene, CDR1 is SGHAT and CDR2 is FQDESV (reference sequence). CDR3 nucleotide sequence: TGTGCCAGCAGCTTAACCGGCTATGGCTACACCTTC. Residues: CASSLTGYGYTF.

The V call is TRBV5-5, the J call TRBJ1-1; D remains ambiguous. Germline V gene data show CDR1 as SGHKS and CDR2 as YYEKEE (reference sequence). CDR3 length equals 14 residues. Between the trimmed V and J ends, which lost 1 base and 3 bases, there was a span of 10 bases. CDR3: CASSLNLRDTEAFF. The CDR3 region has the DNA TGTGCCAGCAGCTTGAACCTACGGGACACTGAAGCTTTCTTT.

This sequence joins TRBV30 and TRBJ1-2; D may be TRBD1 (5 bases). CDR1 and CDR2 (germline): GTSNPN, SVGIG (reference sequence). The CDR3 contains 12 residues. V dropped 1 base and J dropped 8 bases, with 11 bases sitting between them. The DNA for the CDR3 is TGTGCCTGGAGTGACCAGGGCTGGGGCTACACCTTC. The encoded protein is CAWSDQGWGYTF.

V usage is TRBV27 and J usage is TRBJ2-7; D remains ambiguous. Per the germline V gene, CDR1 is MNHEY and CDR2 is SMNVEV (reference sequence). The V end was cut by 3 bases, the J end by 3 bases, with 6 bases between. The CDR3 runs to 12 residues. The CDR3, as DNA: TGTGCCAGCAGTTTGTCGGGCTACGAGCAGTACTTC. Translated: CASSLSGYEQYF.

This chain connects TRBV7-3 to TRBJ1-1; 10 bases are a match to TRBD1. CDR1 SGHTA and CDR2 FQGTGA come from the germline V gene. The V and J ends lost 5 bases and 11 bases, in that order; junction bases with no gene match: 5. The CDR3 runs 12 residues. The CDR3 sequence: CASSPGTGEAFF. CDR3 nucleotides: TGTGCCAGCAGCCCCGGGACAGGGGAGGCTTTCTTT.

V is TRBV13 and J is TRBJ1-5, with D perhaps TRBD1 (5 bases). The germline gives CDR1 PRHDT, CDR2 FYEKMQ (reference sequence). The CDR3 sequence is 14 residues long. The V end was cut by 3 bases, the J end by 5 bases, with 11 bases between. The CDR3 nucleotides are TGTGCCAGCAGCTTTCGGCGGGGGGATCAGCCCCAGCATTTT. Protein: CASSFRRGDQPQHF.

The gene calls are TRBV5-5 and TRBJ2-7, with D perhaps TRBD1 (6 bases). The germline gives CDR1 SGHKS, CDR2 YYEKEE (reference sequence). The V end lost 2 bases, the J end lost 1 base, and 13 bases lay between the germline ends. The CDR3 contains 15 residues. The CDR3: CASSLIADRSYEQYF. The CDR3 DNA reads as TGTGCCAGCAGCTTAATCGCGGACAGATCCTACGAGCAGTACTTC.

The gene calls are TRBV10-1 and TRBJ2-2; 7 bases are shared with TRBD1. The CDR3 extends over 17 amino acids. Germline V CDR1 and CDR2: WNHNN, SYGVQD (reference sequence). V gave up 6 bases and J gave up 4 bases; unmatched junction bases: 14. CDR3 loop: CASSPTNRGRGTGELFF. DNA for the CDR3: TGCGCCAGCAGCCCAACAAACAGGGGAAGGGGCACCGGGGAGCTGTTTTTT.

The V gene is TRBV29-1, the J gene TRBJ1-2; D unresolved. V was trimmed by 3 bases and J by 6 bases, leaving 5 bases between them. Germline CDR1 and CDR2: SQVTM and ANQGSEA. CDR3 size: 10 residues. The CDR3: CSVDGDGYTF. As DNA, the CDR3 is TGCAGCGTTGACGGGGATGGCTACACCTTC.

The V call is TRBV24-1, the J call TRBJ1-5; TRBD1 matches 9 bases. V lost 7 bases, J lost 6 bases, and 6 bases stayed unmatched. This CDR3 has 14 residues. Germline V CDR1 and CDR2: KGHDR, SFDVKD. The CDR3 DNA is TGTGCCACCAGCGGTACAGGGGGCAGTCAGCCCCAGCATTTT. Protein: CATSGTGGSQPQHF.

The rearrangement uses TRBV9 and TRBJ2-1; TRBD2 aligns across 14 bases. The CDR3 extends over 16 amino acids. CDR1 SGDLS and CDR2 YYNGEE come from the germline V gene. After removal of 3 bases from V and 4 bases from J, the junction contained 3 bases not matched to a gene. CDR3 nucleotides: TGTGCCAGCAGCGGGGGACTAGCGGGAGCTTACAATGAGCAGTTCTTC. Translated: CASSGGLAGAYNEQFF.

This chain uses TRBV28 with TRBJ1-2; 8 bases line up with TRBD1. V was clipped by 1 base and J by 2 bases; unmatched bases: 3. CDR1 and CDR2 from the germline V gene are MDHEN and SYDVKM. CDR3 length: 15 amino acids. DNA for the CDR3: TGTGCCAGCAGTTTATTATCAGGGGGCAACTATGGCTACACCTTC. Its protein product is CASSLLSGGNYGYTF.

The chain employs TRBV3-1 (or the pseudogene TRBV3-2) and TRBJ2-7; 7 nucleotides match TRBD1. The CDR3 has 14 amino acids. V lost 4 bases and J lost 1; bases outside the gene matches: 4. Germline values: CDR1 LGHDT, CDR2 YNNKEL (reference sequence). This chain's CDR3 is CASSLGTVSYEQYF. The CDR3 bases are TGTGCCAGCAGCCTGGGGACAGTATCCTACGAGCAGTACTTC.

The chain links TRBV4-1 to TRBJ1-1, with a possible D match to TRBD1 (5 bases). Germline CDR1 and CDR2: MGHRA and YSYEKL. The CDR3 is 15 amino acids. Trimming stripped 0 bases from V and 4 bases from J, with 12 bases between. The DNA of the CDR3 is TGCGCCAGCAGCCAAGAGGCAGGGCGGAGCACTGAAGCTTTCTTT. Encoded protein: CASSQEAGRSTEAFF.

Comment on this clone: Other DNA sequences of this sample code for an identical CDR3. CDR3 in amino acids: CASRPNTGSHGYTF. The DNA of the CDR3 is TGTGCCAGCAGACCCAACACAGGGTCTCATGGCTACACCTTC. The chain carries TRBV6-6 and TRBJ1-2, with a weak D call TRBD1 (6 bases). Germline V gene sequence: CDR1 MNHNY, CDR2 SVGAGI (reference sequence). The CDR3 has 14 amino acids. V lost 6 bases to trimming and J lost 6 bases, with 17 bases between them.

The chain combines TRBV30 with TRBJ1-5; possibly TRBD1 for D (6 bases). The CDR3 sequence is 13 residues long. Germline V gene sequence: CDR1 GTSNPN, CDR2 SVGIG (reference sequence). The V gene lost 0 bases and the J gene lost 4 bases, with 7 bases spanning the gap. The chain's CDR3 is CAWSVQGNQPQHF. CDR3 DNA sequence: TGTGCCTGGAGTGTACAGGGAAATCAGCCCCAGCATTTT.